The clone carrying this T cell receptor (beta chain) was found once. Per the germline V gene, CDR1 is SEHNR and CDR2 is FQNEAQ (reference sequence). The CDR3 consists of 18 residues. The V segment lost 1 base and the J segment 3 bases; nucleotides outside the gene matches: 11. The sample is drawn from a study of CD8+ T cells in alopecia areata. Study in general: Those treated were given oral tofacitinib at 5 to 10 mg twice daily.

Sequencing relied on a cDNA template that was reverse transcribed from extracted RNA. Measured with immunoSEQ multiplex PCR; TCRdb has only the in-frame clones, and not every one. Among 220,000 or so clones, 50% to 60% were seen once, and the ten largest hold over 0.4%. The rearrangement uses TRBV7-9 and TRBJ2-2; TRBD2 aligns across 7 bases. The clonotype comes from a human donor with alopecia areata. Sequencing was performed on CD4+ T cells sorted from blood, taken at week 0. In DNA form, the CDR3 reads TGTGCCAGCAGCTTAGTGAGGGTTCTAGCGGACTACACCGGGGAGCTGTTTTTT. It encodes CASSLVRVLADYTGELFF.